This T cell receptor (beta chain) was captured in a study of post-analysis software for immune sequencing data. Whole-study context: Progressive-relapsing, secondary progressive and relapsing-remitting multiple sclerosis were among the disease courses included. The study's findings and limits: Four to six TRBV segments were more frequent in patients than controls; TRBV5-6, TRBV5-1 and TRBV20-1 belonged to this group. Diversity measured as normalized Chao1 was significantly lower in multiple sclerosis patients than in controls.

Incorporated into the TCR beta cDNA libraries were unique molecular identifiers, which served to reduce PCR and sequencing biases. Via MiXCR, TCRdb re-called the PCR reads, giving one row per CDR3 protein. The sample shows about 680,000 distinct CDR3 sequences, approximately 59% of them seen only once. CDR1 is SGHDN, CDR2 FVKESK, per germline. V lost 0 bases and J lost 0, with 9 bases in between. CDR3 size: 16 residues. As to this clonotype: What it binds is not known.

The V gene is TRBV14, the J gene TRBJ2-4; D is unresolved. The source material was blood. The receptor was derived from a girl aged 2-10 years with multiple sclerosis. For the CDR3, the DNA is TGTGCCAGCAGCCAAGATAACAGACTAGCCAAAAACATTCAGTACTTC. Amino acids: CASSQDNRLAKNIQYF.